This entry lists 16 T cell receptor beta chains sequenced from one sample in a study of blood T cell repertoires in COVID-19. Profiling relied on immunoSEQ multiplex PCR, and the TCRdb table lists in-frame clones only, not all of them. The data contain some 150,000 clones, over 65% of them singletons. The sequencing sample was made of peripheral blood. The receptors come from a man between 65 and 79 years old with acute or convalescent COVID-19.

The chain uses TRBV21-1 and TRBJ2-3; the table names TRBD1, a call not compared with the DNA. TRBV21-1 is labeled a pseudogene. The CDR3 has 17 residues. CDR3 sequence reads: CASSKAWKAGSGDTQYF. CDR3 nucleotides: TGTGCCAGCAGCAAAGCGTGGAAGGCAGGCTCTGGAGATACGCAGTATTTT.

This CDR3 reads CASSPRFSGKTNNEQFF. CDR3 bases: TGTGCCAGCTCACCGAGATTTAGCGGGAAGACTAACAATGAGCAGTTCTTC. The chain combines TRBV18 with TRBJ2-1; 8 bases map to TRBD2. The ends lost 3 bases at V and 5 bases at J; junction bases unmatched: 12. In germline, CDR1 is KGHSH, CDR2 LQKENI. The CDR3 totals 17 residues.

The chain uses TRBV9 and TRBJ1-4; 7 bases match TRBD1. After removal of 3 bases from V and 0 bases from J, the junction contained 5 bases not matched to a gene. CDR1 SGDLS and CDR2 YYNGEE come from the germline V gene. This CDR3 spans 16 amino acids. CDR3 loop: CASSARGQPTNEKLFF. CDR3 coding DNA: TGTGCCAGCAGCGCCCGGGGACAGCCAACTAATGAAAAACTGTTTTTT.

The rearrangement uses TRBV6-1 and TRBJ1-6; D is unclear. Trimming left V 0 bases short and J 7 bases short, with 10 bases between. In germline, CDR1 is MNHNS, CDR2 SASEGT. The length of the CDR3 is 15 residues. CDR3 sequence (DNA): TGTGCCAGCAGTGAAGCAGCCCGAGGGAATTCACCCCTCCACTTT. Protein sequence: CASSEAARGNSPLHF.

V usage is TRBV4-1 and J usage is TRBJ2-7; TRBD2 is a possible D gene (6 bases). Germline lookup yields CDR1 MGHRA and CDR2 YSYEKL. V was pared by 0 bases and J by 1 base, with 16 bases between. CDR3 length equals 17 residues. CDR3 nucleotide sequence: TGCGCCAGCAGCCAAGATTTAATCGGGGGTCCGTCCTACGAGCAGTACTTC. Translated: CASSQDLIGGPSYEQYF.

The sample holds a few counts of this clone. Different DNA sequences within this sample yield the same CDR3. The chain links TRBV28 to TRBJ2-7; 10 nucleotides line up with TRBD1. Trimming cost V 7 bases and J 6 bases; bases outside gene matches: 9. From germline, CDR1 is MDHEN and CDR2 SYDVKM. CDR3 size: 14 residues. As DNA, the CDR3 is TGTGCCAGCAACCTCGACAGGGGGCTCGGCGAGCAGTACTTC. Translating gives CASNLDRGLGEQYF.

This chain links TRBV28 with TRBJ2-1; TRBD2 agrees at 8 bases. V lost 7 bases and J lost 0; bases outside the gene matches: 2. Germline V CDR1 and CDR2: MDHEN, SYDVKM. The CDR3 runs to 14 residues. The CDR3 nucleotides are TGTGCCAGCAAGCGGGGGAGCTCCTACAATGAGCAGTTCTTC. Amino acids: CASKRGSSYNEQFF.

Here the CDR3 DNA reads TGTGCCAGCAGCCAGACAGCAATGGAGACCCAGTACTTC. The encoded protein is CASSQTAMETQYF. This chain joins TRBV7-9 and TRBJ2-5; tentatively, D is TRBD1 (5 bases). Germline V gene data show CDR1 as SEHNR and CDR2 as FQNEAQ (reference sequence). Deletions cut 5 bases from V and 5 bases from J, with 12 bases between. CDR3 length: 13 amino acids. The entire variable domain, with the rest obtained from reference TRBV7-9 and TRBJ2-5, is as follows: DTGVSQNPRHKITKRGQNVTFRCDPISEHNRLYWYRQTLGQGPEFLTYFQNEAQLEKSRLLSDRFSAERPKGSFSTLEIQRTEQGDSAMYLCASSQTAMETQYFGPGTRLLVL.

V usage is TRBV6-5 and J usage is TRBJ1-6; D perhaps matches TRBD1 (5 bases). Trimming pared 6 bases from V and 12 bases from J, leaving 15 bases between. Germline CDR1 is MNHEY and CDR2 is SVGAGI. There are 13 residues in the CDR3. CDR3 coding DNA: TGTGCCAGCAGACAAGGGCTCCAGGGACCCCTCCACTTT. It codes for CASRQGLQGPLHF.

The rearrangement joins TRBV7-8 to TRBJ1-6; TRBD1 aligns across 8 bases. Germline V CDR1 and CDR2: SGHVS, FQNEAQ. The V gene end was trimmed by 1 base and the J gene end by 6 bases; junction bases not matched to a gene: 2. This CDR3 region has 15 residues. This chain's CDR3 is CASSLGQGINSPLHF. CDR3 nucleotide sequence: TGTGCCAGCAGCTTAGGACAGGGGATTAATTCACCCCTCCACTTT.

V and J are TRBV7-9 and TRBJ2-3; no clear D gene. CDR1 is SEHNR and CDR2 is FQNEAQ in the germline V gene (reference sequence). V lost 2 bases and J 5 bases, leaving 5 bases between the germline ends. This CDR3 comprises 12 residues. CDR3 DNA sequence: TGTGCCAGCAGCTTAAAGCAAGATACGCAGTATTTT. Translating gives CASSLKQDTQYF.

The CDR3 loop reads CASATGANTGELFF. CDR3 nucleotide sequence: TGTGCCAGCGCGACAGGGGCAAACACCGGGGAGCTGTTTTTT. The chain joins TRBV5-5 to TRBJ2-2; TRBD1 matches 8 bases. Germline V CDR1 and CDR2: SGHKS, YYEKEE (reference sequence). The J segment lost 2 bases and the V segment lost 7 bases, leaving 4 bases of the junction unmatched. This CDR3 spans 14 amino acids.

J is TRBJ2-5 and V is TRBV3-1 (or the pseudogene TRBV3-2); 7 bases are shared with TRBD2. The CDR3 is 16 residues long. J lost 2 bases, V lost 4 bases, and 10 bases had no gene match. Germline loops: CDR1 LGHDT, CDR2 YNNKEL (reference sequence). Here the CDR3 reads CASSPPSGRRQETQYF. The CDR3 DNA reads TGTGCCAGCAGCCCCCCCTCCGGGAGGAGACAAGAGACCCAGTACTTC.

The V gene is TRBV19, the J gene TRBJ1-2, with a possible D match to TRBD1 (5 bases). This CDR3 contains 15 residues. The V end was cut by 4 bases, the J end by 4 bases, with 16 bases between. The germline CDR1 and CDR2 sequences are LNHDA and SQIVND (reference sequence). The chain's CDR3 is CASSKTQGPGYGYTF. In DNA form, the CDR3 reads TGTGCCAGTAGTAAAACTCAGGGTCCGGGCTATGGCTACACCTTC.

CDR3 coding DNA: TGTGCCATCAGGGACAGGGACCCATCTCACTACGAGCAGTACTTC. As protein: CAIRDRDPSHYEQYF. The chain recombines TRBV10-3 with TRBJ2-7; TRBD1 matches at 8 bases. Germline CDR1 reads ENHRY; CDR2 reads SYGVKD. The CDR3 consists of 15 residues. V trimming: 6 bases; J trimming: 3 bases; junction bases outside the gene matches: 10.

The chain links TRBV9 to TRBJ1-4; tentative D call: TRBD1 (5 bases). The CDR3 extends over 16 amino acids. The germline V gene encodes CDR1 SGDLS and CDR2 YYNGEE. Trimming stripped 4 bases from V and 3 bases from J, with 16 bases between. CDR3 sequence reads: CASSISGGASNEKLFF. The CDR3 nucleotides are TGTGCCAGCAGCATTAGCGGCGGGGCCTCTAATGAAAAACTGTTTTTT.